This is a list of T cell receptor beta chains from one sample in a study of shared clonotypes between healthy human individuals. TCRdb's copy holds only in-frame clones and misses some; the assay was immunoSEQ multiplex PCR. Of about 1.5 million clones listed, 95% to 99% are singletons. The sample was naive CD4+ T cells sorted from blood. The receptors stem from a man aged 30 to 45 in good health. The CDR3 runs from the conserved cysteine through the conserved F or W. The D gene is left open where the match is weak. Clone size, where shown, is once, few, many, or a class for clones that have expanded.

>-|TRBV5-4|once|TRBJ2-7
TGTGCCAGCAGCAAGGACTCCCGCCGAGACGAGCAGTACTTC
CASSKDSRRDEQYF
>-|TRBV18|once|TRBJ1-3
TGTGCCAGCTCACCACTGAAGGACACCATATATTTT
CASSPLKDTIYF
>TRBD2|TRBV6-8|-|TRBJ2-7
TGTGCCAGCAGTTACCCGCAAGGGGCTAGCGGTTCTTCCTACGAGCAGTACTTC
CASSYPQGASGSSYEQYF
>-|TRBV29-1|-|TRBJ1-1
TGCAGCCTAGAGGAGAGCTTGGGCACTGAAGCTTTCTTT
CSLEESLGTEAFF
>-|TRBV4-3|-|TRBJ1-1
TGCGCCAGCAGCCAAGATTTTTCGGGGAACACTGAAGCTTTCTTT
CASSQDFSGNTEAFF
>TRBD2|TRBV2|-|TRBJ2-1
TGTGCCAGCGGCATGGGCGGGAGGGCCCGCGAGCAGTTCTTC
CASGMGGRAREQFF
>-|TRBV2|-|TRBJ2-7
TGTGCCAGCAGCTCACAGGTTAAAGGCTACGAGCAGTACTTC
CASSSQVKGYEQYF
>TRBD1|TRBV28|-|TRBJ2-7
TGTGCCAGCAGTGCAACCGGGACAGCCTACGAGCAGTACTTC
CASSATGTAYEQYF
>TRBD1|TRBV14|-|TRBJ2-7
TGTGCCAGCACTAAATCCGGGACAGGGCCCTACGAGCAGTACTTC
CASTKSGTGPYEQYF
>-|TRBV7-9|-|TRBJ2-7
TGTGCCAGCAGCCGCTTAGGTACCTACGAGCAGTACTTC
CASSRLGTYEQYF
>-|TRBV5-1|once|TRBJ2-7
TGCGCCAGCAGCCTCTGGGCCGTTGGGAGTTACGAGCAGTACTTC
CASSLWAVGSYEQYF
>-|TRBV12-5|-|TRBJ2-1
TGTGCTAGTCCTACGGGGGTAACGGTTTTCGGCAATGAGCAGTTCTTC
CASPTGVTVFGNEQFF
>-|TRBV29-1|-|TRBJ2-1
TGCAGCGTTGAACGAATACAGGGAGGCAATGAGCAGTTCTTC
CSVERIQGGNEQFF
>-|TRBV28|once|TRBJ1-2
TGTGCCAGCAGGCCCCCGGGGGGCCGCTATGGCTACACCTTC
CASRPPGGRYGYTF
>TRBD1|TRBV12-5|once|TRBJ2-1
TGTGCTAGTGGTTCGCGGCTAGGGGGCTTCAATGAGCAGTTCTTC
CASGSRLGGFNEQFF
>TRBD1|TRBV28|-|TRBJ2-5
TGTGCCAGCAGTTTCTTCAACCGGGACAGACGAAGGGGGACCCAGTACTTC
CASSFFNRDRRRGTQYF
>-|TRBV5-4|-|TRBJ1-1
TGTGCCAGCAGCCCTTTCAACCGACAGAACACTGAAGCTTTCTTT
CASSPFNRQNTEAFF
>-|TRBV15|-|TRBJ2-1
TGTGCCACCAGCAGAGACGGCAGGGCGTGGGTATACAATGAGCAGTTCTTC
CATSRDGRAWVYNEQFF
>TRBD1|TRBV10-3|-|TRBJ1-1
TGTGCCGTAAGGGACAGCCCCACTTATAGTAGTGAAGCTTTCTTT
CAVRDSPTYSSEAFF
>TRBD2|TRBV28|-|TRBJ2-1
TGTGCCAGCAGTTTGCCGACTAGCGGGAGGGCTAAGACTTACAATGAGCAGTTCTTC
CASSLPTSGRAKTYNEQFF
>TRBD2|TRBV7-9|-|TRBJ2-3
TGTGCCAGCAGCTTAGGGGGACTAGCCCGTTTCACAGATACGCAGTATTTT
CASSLGGLARFTDTQYF
>TRBD1|TRBV28|-|TRBJ1-4
TGTGCCAGCAGTGCGACAGGGACTAATGAAAAACTGTTTTTT
CASSATGTNEKLFF
>-|TRBV2|-|TRBJ2-5
TGTGCCAGCAGTCTTTCTCTAGCGAGGGAGACCCAGTACTTC
CASSLSLARETQYF
>TRBD1|TRBV2|-|TRBJ1-2
TGTGCCAGCAGCGACAGGGGAAAAGGCTACACCTTC
CASSDRGKGYTF
>TRBD1|TRBV18|-|TRBJ1-2
TGTGCCAGCTCACCTGGACAGGGTGTAGGCGGCTACACCTTC
CASSPGQGVGGYTF
>TRBD1|TRBV7-2|-|TRBJ1-2
TGTGCCAGCAGCTTAGTGGCAGGGGGCCTCTATGGCTACACCTTC
CASSLVAGGLYGYTF
>-|TRBV9|-|TRBJ1-3
TGTGCCAGCAGCGTAAGTCAGGGGCATAATGAAAACACCATATATTTT
CASSVSQGHNENTIYF
>-|TRBV25-1|-|TRBJ2-1
TGTGCCAGCAGGGGCGGGACGAGCTCCTACAATGAGCAGTTCTTC
CASRGGTSSYNEQFF
>-|TRBV12-1|-|TRBJ1-1
-
CASSFGEGQGIAFF
>TRBD2|TRBV2|once|TRBJ2-3
TGTGCCGGCTCGCGGGAGATGGGAGATACGCAGTATTTT
CAGSREMGDTQYF
>-|TRBV9|-|TRBJ2-1
TGTGCCAGCAGCGTAGCGGAGGGAGGGCTACAGGGTGAGCAGTTCTTC
CASSVAEGGLQGEQFF
>TRBD1|TRBV7-2|-|TRBJ2-7
TGTGCCAGCAGCCGGGACAGGGGATGGCTATCTAACGAGCAGTACTTC
CASSRDRGWLSNEQYF
>TRBD2|TRBV5-1|-|TRBJ2-7
TGCGCCAGCAGCGGCCTCCGGGACTACTCCTACGAGCAGTACTTC
CASSGLRDYSYEQYF
>-|TRBV15|-|TRBJ2-7
TGTGCCACCAGCAGAGATCAGGAGTACGAGCAGTACTTC
CATSRDQEYEQYF
>TRBD1|TRBV7-8|-|TRBJ2-1
TGTGCCAGCAGCTCAGGGAATCGACCGGGACAGGGCCACAATGAGCAGTTCTTC
CASSSGNRPGQGHNEQFF
>-|TRBV28|-|TRBJ1-1
TGTGCCAGCAGTTTGGGGGAGAACACTGAAGCTTTCTTT
CASSLGENTEAFF
>-|TRBV5-1|-|TRBJ1-2
TGCGCCAGCAGCTTGGAGGTCAGATATGCGGGCTACACCTTC
CASSLEVRYAGYTF
>-|TRBV5-1|-|TRBJ2-5
TGCGCCAGCAGCTATCGCGCAGAGACCCAGTACTTC
CASSYRAETQYF
>-|TRBV29-1|-|TRBJ2-1
TGCAGCGTTAACCGGGATGTCTCCTACAATGAGCAGTTCTTC
CSVNRDVSYNEQFF
>-|TRBV7-9|-|TRBJ2-7
TGTGCCAGCAGCCTTACTCCGGGCCGCGCCTCCTACGAGCAGTACTTC
CASSLTPGRASYEQYF
>-|TRBV29-1|-|TRBJ1-1
TGCAGCGCGAATCCGAGGGACACTGAAGCTTTCTTT
CSANPRDTEAFF
>-|TRBV5-1|-|TRBJ1-4
TGCGCCAGCAGCTTGGGTCCCACAACTAATGAAAAACTGTTTTTT
CASSLGPTTNEKLFF
>-|TRBV5-4|-|TRBJ2-1
TGTGCCAGCAGCTCGGTACAGGGAAACAATGAGCAGTTCTTC
CASSSVQGNNEQFF
>-|TRBV10-3|-|TRBJ2-2
TGTGCCATCAGGCCGGGCCTGGACACCGGGGAGCTGTTTTTT
CAIRPGLDTGELFF
>-|TRBV4-3|-|TRBJ1-2
TGCGCCAGCAGCCAAGATGTCCCAGGGGACTATGGCTACACCTTC
CASSQDVPGDYGYTF
>TRBD2|TRBV10-2|-|TRBJ2-1
TGCGCCAGCAGTGATCCGGGACTAGCGGGAGAAAATGAGCAGTTCTTC
CASSDPGLAGENEQFF
>TRBD1|TRBV5-1|-|TRBJ2-5
TGCGCCAGCAGTCCCGGGACAGACTTTCTCCAAGAGACCCAGTACTTC
CASSPGTDFLQETQYF